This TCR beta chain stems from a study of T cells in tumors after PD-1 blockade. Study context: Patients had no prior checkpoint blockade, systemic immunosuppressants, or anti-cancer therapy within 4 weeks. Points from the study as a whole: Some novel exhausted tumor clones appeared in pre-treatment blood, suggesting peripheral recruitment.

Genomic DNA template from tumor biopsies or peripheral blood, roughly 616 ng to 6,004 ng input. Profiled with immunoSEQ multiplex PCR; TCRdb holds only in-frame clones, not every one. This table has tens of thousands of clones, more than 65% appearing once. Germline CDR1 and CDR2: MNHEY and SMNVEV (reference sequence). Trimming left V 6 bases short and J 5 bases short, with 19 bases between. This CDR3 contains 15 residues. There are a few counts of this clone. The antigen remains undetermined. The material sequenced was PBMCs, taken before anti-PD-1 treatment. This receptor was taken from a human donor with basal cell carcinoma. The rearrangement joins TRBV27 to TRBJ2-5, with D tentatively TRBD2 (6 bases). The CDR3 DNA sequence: TGTGCCAGCAGCCCCACGGGACTCGGCAGGGAGACCCAGTACTTC. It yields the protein CASSPTGLGRETQYF.